The T cell receptor (beta chain) under discussion was sequenced for a study of cytomegalovirus exposure and HLA in healthy donors. Study conclusions and caveats: The majority of CMV-associated TCR beta chains were reported as apparently HLA-restricted in a later analysis. HLA alleles showed associations with fewer than 20,000 TCR beta sequences in a later analysis, at a 0.05 false discovery rate.

V was clipped by 6 bases and J by 3 bases; unmatched bases: 7. The V gene's germline CDR1 is SGHAT and CDR2 FQNNGV. The CDR3 loop spans 15 amino acids. PCR involved 60 Vbeta and 13 Jbeta primers. Measured with immunoSEQ multiplex PCR; TCRdb has only the in-frame clones, and not every one. The sample consists of a few hundred thousand clones, about 90% of them appearing once. Donors in the study were healthy people who gave bone marrow. Concerning this clone: The antigen is unknown.

The chain links TRBV11-2 to TRBJ2-3; 9 nucleotides match TRBD1. The receptor's source is a girl aged 2 to 9 in good health and CMV-seronegative. Sequencing was carried out using PBMCs. CDR3: CASRSWTGETDTQYF. The CDR3, as DNA: TGTGCCAGCAGATCCTGGACAGGGGAAACAGATACGCAGTATTTT.